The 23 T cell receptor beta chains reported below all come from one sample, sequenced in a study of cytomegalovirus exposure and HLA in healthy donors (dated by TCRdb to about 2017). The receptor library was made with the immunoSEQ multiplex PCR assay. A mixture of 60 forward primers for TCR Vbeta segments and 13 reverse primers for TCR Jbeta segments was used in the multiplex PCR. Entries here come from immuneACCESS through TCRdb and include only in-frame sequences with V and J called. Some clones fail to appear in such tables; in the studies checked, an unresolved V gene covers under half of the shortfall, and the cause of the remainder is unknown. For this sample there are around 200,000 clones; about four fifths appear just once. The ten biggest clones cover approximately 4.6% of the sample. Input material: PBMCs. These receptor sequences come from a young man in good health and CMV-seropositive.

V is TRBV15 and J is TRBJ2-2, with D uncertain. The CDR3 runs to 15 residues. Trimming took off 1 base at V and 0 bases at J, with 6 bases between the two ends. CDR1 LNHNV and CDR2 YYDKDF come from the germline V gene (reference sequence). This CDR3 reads CATSRVPTNTGELFF. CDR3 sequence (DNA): TGTGCCACCAGCAGAGTCCCAACGAACACCGGGGAGCTGTTTTTT.

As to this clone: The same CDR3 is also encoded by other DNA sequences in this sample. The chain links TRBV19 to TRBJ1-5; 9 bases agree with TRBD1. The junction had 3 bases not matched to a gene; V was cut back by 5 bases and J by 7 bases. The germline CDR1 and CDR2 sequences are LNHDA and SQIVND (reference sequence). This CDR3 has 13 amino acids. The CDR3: CASSGTGRQPQHF. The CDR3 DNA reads TGTGCCAGTAGTGGGACAGGGCGGCAGCCCCAGCATTTT. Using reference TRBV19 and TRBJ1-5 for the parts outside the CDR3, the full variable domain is DGGITQSPKYLFRKEGQNVTLSCEQNLNHDAMYWYRQDPGQGLRLIYYSQIVNDFQKGDIAEGYSVSREKKESFPLTVTSAQKNPTAFYLCASSGTGRQPQHFGDGTRLSIL.

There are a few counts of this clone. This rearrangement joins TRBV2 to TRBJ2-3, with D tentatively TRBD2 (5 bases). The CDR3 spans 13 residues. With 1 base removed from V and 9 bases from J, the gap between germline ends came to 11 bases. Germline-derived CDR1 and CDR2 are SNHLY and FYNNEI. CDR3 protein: CASSEGPTGTQYF. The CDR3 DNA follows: TGTGCCAGCAGTGAAGGCCCGACGGGGACGCAGTATTTT.

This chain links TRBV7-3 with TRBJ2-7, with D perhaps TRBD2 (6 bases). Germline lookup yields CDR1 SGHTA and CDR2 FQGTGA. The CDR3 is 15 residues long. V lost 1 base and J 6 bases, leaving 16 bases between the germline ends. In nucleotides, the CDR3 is TGTGCCAGCAGCTTAAATCAGAGGCTAGCGAGCGAGCAGTACTTC. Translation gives CASSLNQRLASEQYF.

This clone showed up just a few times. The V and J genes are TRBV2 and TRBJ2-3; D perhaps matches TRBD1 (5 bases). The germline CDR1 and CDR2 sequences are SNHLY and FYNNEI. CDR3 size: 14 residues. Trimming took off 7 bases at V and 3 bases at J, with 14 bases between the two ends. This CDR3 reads CASMKGLSTDTQYF. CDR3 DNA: TGTGCCAGCATGAAGGGGCTCAGTACAGATACGCAGTATTTT.

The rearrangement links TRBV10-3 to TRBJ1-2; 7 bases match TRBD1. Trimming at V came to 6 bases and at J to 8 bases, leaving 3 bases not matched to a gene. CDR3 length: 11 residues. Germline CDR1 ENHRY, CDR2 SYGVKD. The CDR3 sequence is CAIRTGDGYTF. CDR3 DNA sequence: TGTGCCATCAGAACAGGGGACGGCTACACCTTC.

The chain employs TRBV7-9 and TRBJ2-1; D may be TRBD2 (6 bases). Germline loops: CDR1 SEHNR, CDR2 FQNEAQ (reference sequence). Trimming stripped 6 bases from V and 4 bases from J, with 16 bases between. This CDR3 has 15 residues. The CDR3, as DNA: TGTGCCAGCAGTCGAACGGGACTTGGGTACAATGAGCAGTTCTTC. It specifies CASSRTGLGYNEQFF.

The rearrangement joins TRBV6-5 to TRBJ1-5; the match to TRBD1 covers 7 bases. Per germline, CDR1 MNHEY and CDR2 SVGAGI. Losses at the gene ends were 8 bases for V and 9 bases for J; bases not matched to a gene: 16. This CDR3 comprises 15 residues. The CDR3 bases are TGTGCCAGCTCCCAACGGACAGGTCCCTCTTGGCCCCAGCATTTT. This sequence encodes CASSQRTGPSWPQHF.

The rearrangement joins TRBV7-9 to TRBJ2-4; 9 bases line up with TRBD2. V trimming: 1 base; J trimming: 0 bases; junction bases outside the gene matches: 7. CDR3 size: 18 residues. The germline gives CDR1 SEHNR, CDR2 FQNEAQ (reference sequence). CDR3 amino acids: CASSLEVSGGLAKNIQYF. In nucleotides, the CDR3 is TGTGCCAGCAGCTTAGAGGTTAGCGGGGGCCTAGCCAAAAACATTCAGTACTTC.

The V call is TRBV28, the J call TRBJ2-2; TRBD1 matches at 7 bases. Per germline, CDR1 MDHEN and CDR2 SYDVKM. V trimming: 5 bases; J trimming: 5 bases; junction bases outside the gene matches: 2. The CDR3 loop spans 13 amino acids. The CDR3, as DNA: TGTGCCAGCAGTGCGGACAGGACCGGGGAGCTGTTTTTT. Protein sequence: CASSADRTGELFF.

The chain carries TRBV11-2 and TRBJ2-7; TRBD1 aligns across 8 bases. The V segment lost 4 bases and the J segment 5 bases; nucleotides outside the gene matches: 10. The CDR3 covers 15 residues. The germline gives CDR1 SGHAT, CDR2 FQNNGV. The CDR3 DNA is TGTGCCAGCAGCTCCATGGAGGACAGGGCGGACGAGCAGTACTTC. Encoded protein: CASSSMEDRADEQYF.

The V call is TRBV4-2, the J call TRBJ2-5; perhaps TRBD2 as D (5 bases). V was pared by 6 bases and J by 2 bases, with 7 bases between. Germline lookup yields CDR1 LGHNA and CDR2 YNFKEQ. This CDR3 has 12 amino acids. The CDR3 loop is CASRAEQETQYF. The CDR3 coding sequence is TGTGCCAGCAGAGCGGAACAAGAGACCCAGTACTTC.

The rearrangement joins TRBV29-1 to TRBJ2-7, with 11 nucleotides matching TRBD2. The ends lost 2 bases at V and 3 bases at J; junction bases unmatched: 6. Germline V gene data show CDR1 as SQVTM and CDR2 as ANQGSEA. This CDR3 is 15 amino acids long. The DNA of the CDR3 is TGCAGCGTTGAACAAGGGACTAGCGGACGCTACGAGCAGTACTTC. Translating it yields CSVEQGTSGRYEQYF.

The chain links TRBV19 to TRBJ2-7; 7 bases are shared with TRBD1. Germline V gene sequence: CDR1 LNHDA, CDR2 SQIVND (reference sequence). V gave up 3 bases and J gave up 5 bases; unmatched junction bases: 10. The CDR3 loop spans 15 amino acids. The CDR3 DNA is TGTGCCAGTAGTATTTGGGGACAGACAAGGGACGAGCAGTACTTC. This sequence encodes CASSIWGQTRDEQYF.

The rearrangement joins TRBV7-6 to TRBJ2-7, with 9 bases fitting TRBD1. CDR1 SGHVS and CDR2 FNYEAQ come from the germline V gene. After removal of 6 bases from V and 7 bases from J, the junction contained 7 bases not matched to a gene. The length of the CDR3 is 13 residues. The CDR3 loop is CASSSTGGGEQYF. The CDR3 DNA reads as TGTGCCAGCAGTTCAACAGGGGGCGGGGAGCAGTACTTC. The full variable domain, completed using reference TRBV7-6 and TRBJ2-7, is GAGVSQSPRYKVTKRGQDVALRCDPISGHVSLYWYRQALGQGPEFLTYFNYEAQQDKSGLPNDRFSAERPEGSISTLTIQRTEQRDSAMYRCASSSTGGGEQYFGPGTRLTVT.

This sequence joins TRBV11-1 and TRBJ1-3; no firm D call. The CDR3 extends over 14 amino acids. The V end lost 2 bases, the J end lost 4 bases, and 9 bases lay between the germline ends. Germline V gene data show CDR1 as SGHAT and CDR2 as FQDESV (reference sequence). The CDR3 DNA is TGTGCCAGCAGCTTATTGGCATCAGGAAACACCATATATTTT. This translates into CASSLLASGNTIYF.

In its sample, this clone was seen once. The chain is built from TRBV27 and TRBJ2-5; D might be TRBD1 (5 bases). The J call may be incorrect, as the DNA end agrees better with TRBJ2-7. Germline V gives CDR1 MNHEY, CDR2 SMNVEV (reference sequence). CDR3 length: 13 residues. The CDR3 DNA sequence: TGTGCCAGCAGTTTAACAGGTTCCTACGAGCAGTACTTC. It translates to CASSLTGSYEQYF.

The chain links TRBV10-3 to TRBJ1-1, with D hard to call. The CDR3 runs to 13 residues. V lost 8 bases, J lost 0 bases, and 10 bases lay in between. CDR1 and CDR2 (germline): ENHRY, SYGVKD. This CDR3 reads CAIRDGVNTEAFF. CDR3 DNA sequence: TGTGCCATCCGCGACGGGGTGAACACTGAAGCTTTCTTT.

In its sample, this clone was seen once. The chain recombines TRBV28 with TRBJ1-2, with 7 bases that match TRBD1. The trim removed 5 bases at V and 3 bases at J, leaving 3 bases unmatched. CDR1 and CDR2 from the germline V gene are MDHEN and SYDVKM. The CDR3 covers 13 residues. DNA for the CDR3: TGTGCCAGCAGTGCACAGGGGTACTATGGCTACACCTTC. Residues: CASSAQGYYGYTF.

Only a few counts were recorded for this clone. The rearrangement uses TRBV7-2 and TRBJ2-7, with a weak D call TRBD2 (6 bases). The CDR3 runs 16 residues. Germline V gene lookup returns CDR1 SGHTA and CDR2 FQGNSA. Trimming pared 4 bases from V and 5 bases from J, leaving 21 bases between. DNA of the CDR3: TGTGCCAGCAGCTCCAGACCCCCCGGGAGTATACACGAGCAGTACTTC. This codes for CASSSRPPGSIHEQYF.

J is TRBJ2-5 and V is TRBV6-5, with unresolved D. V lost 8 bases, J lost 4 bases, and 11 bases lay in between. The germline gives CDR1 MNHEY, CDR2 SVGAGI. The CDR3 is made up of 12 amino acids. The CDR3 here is CASLAAGETQYF. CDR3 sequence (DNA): TGTGCCAGCTTGGCGGCCGGAGAGACCCAGTACTTC.

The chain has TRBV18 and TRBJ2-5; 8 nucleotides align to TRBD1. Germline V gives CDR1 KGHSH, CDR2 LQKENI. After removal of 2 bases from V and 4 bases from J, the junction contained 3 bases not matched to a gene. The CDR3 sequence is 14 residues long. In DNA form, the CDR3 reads TGTGCCAGCTCACCATCCGGGACAGGAGAGACCCAGTACTTC. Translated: CASSPSGTGETQYF.

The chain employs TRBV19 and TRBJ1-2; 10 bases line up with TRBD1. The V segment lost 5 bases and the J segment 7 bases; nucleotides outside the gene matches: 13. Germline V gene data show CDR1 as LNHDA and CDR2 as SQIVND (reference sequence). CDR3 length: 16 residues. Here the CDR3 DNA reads TGTGCCAGTAGTTTCCCGAGGGACAGGGGATTTGGTGGCTACACCTTC. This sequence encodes CASSFPRDRGFGGYTF.